The sequence of this T cell receptor (beta chain) was determined in a study of OX40 agonist ivuxolimab in advanced cancers. Points on this clone: Its target is unknown.

Per the germline V gene, CDR1 is SEHNR and CDR2 is FQNEAQ (reference sequence). V dropped 8 bases and J dropped 8 bases, with 27 bases sitting between them. The CDR3 contains 17 residues. Notes on the study in general: The 0.1-3.0 mg/kg partial responders had among the lowest clonal expansion.

Produced via immunoSEQ multiplex PCR; TCRdb's table is partial and in-frame only. This sample has 50,000 to 65,000 clones, with approximately 85% found just once. The material sequenced was CD4+ or CD8+ T cells sorted from blood, taken in a trial of the OX40 agonist ivuxolimab. The V call is TRBV7-9, the J call TRBJ2-2; TRBD2 is a possible D gene (5 bases). This TCR derives from an adult with an advanced solid tumor such as melanoma, head and neck, liver or kidney cancer. This CDR3 is CASVPGSRSGLLGELFF. The DNA for the CDR3 is TGTGCCAGCGTACCCGGCTCTCGGAGCGGTCTTTTGGGGGAGCTGTTTTTT.